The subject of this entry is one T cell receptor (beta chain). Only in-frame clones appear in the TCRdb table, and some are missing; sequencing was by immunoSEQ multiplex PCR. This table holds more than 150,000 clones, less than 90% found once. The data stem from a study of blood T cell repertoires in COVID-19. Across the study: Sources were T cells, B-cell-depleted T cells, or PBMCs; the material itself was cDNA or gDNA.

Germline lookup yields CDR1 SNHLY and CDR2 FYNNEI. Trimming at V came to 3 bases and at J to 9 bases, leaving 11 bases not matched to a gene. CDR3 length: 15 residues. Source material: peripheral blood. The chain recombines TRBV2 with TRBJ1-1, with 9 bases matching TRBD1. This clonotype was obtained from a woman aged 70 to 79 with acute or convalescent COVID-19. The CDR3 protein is CASSDMGQGQNKAFF. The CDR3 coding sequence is TGTGCCAGCAGTGATATGGGACAGGGACAAAATAAAGCTTTCTTT.